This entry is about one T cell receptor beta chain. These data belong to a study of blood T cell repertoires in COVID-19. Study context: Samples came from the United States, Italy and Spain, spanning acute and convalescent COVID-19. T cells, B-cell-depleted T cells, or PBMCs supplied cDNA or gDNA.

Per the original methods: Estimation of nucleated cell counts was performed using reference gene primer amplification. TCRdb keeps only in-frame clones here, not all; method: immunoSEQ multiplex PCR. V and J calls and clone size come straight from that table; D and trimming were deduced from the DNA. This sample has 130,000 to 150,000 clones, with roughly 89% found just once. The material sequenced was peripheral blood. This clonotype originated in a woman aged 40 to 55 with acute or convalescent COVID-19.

In DNA, the CDR3 is TGTGCCAGCAGCTTGTTCGGGAGGGGAACAGGGAGTGAGCAGTTCTTC. Protein product: CASSLFGRGTGSEQFF. V and J are TRBV5-6 and TRBJ2-1; 8 nucleotides align to TRBD2. After removal of 1 base from V and 9 bases from J, the junction contained 12 bases not matched to a gene. CDR1 is SGHDT, CDR2 YYEEEE, per germline. CDR3 length: 16 amino acids.